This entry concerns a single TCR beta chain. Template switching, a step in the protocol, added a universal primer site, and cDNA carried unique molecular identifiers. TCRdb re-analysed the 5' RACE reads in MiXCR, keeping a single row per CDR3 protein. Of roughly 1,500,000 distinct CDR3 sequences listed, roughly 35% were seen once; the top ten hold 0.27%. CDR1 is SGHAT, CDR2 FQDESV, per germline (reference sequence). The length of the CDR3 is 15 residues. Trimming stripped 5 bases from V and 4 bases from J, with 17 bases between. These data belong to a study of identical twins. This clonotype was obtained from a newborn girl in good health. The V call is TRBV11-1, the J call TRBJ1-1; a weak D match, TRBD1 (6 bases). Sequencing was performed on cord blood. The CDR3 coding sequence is TGTGCCAGCAGCATTCACGTTCAGGGGAGCACTGAAGCTTTCTTT. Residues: CASSIHVQGSTEAFF.